The 17 T cell receptor beta chains reported below all come from one sample, sequenced in a study of T cell clonality in common variable immunodeficiency. Study-wide points: Common variable immunodeficiency TCR beta sequences reportedly had fewer deletions and N-nucleotide insertions.

Generated by immunoSEQ multiplex PCR, the TCRdb table keeps only in-frame clones and is missing some. This table holds some 22,000 clones with no singletons; the top ten claim approximately 9%. No antigen has been identified for these receptors. The sample comprised peripheral blood mononuclear cells. The receptor source for this set is a human donor with common variable immunodeficiency.

The sample holds many counts of this clone. The read falls 3 residues short of the CDR3 end, and the missing part is taken from the germline J gene. The rearrangement joins TRBV18 to TRBJ2-7; 10 bases agree with TRBD1. The V segment lost 0 bases and the J segment 3 bases; nucleotides outside the gene matches: 5. The germline V gene encodes CDR1 KGHSH and CDR2 LQKENI. The CDR3 sequence is 16 residues long. This chain's CDR3 is CASSPPGTGVLYEQYF. The CDR3 bases that were read are TGTGCCAGCTCACCACCCGGGACAGGGGTTCTCTACGAG.

As regards this clone: From the germline J gene comes the end of the CDR3, since the read stops 3 residues before it. This chain joins TRBV5-1 and TRBJ2-7; either TRBD1 or TRBD2 may fit D (5 bases each). The CDR3 totals 16 residues. The germline gives CDR1 SGHRS, CDR2 YFSETQ. V gave up 2 bases and J gave up 0 bases, with 15 bases separating them. Incomplete CDR3 DNA: TGCGCCAGCAGCTTACGAGGGGCCCCCAACTCCTACGAG. Its protein is CASSLRGAPNSYE. The full CDR3 sequence reads CASSLRGAPNSYEQYF.

This clone was seen more than once but under ten times. Read sequence stops 3 residues before the CDR3 end, and the germline J gene provides the missing end. This chain joins TRBV2 and TRBJ2-3; 8 bases align to TRBD2. The V gene end was trimmed by 3 bases and the J gene end by 5 bases; junction bases not matched to a gene: 10. The CDR3 is made up of 16 amino acids. Germline loops: CDR1 SNHLY, CDR2 FYNNEI. CDR3 residues: CASSEFSGAGGDTQYF. Incomplete CDR3 DNA: TGTGCCAGCAGTGAGTTTAGCGGGGCCGGGGGAGATACG.

This clone has only a few counts. The CDR3 goes on 3 residues after the read ends, and that part is filled in from the germline J gene. The chain combines TRBV20-1 with TRBJ1-1; D gene uncertain. Trimming left V 5 bases short and J 6 bases short, with 13 bases between. CDR3 length: 12 amino acids. Looked up from germline, CDR1 is DFQATT and CDR2 is SNEGSKA (reference sequence). CDR3 sequence: CSAVRAIPEAFF. The sequenced part of the CDR3 DNA is TGCAGTGCTGTTAGGGCTATACCTGAA.

This clone was detected ten times or more. The missing CDR3 end, 3 residues past where the read stops, is filled in from the germline J gene. The chain recombines TRBV29-1 with TRBJ2-5, with D tentatively TRBD2 (5 bases). The CDR3 has 12 amino acids. Germline-derived CDR1 and CDR2 are SQVTM and ANQGSEA. V lost 8 bases and J lost 2, with 12 bases in between. The covered CDR3 bases are TGCAGCTACAGTCGGGGACAAGAGACC. This sequence encodes CSYSRGQET. The whole CDR3 is CSYSRGQETQYF.

This clone was found many times. The read comes to an end 3 residues before the CDR3 does, leaving the germline J gene to fill in the end. V is TRBV19 and J is TRBJ2-7; possibly TRBD1 for D (6 bases). Germline V CDR1 and CDR2: LNHDA, SQIVND (reference sequence). The CDR3 length is 14 residues. The V end was cut by 5 bases, the J end by 3 bases, with 14 bases between. The covered CDR3 bases are TGTGCCAGTAGTCCCAGGGGATCCTTCTACGAG. Protein sequence: CASSPRGSFYE. The complete CDR3 sequence is CASSPRGSFYEQYF.

This clone occurred many times. With the read ending 3 residues before the CDR3 end, the germline J gene is used to fill in that end. This chain connects TRBV7-9 to TRBJ1-2; TRBD1 matches 7 bases. V was pared by 4 bases and J by 4 bases, with 6 bases of the junction left unmatched. From germline, CDR1 is SEHNR and CDR2 FQNEAQ (reference sequence). The CDR3 runs to 14 residues. The DNA read from the CDR3 is TGTGCCAGCAGCTCTTTGACAGGGTTCTATGGC. It is translated as CASSSLTGFYG. The whole CDR3 protein reads CASSSLTGFYGYTF. The entire variable domain, with the rest obtained from reference TRBV7-9 and TRBJ1-2, is as follows: DTGVSQNPRHKITKRGQNVTFRCDPISEHNRLYWYRQTLGQGPEFLTYFQNEAQLEKSRLLSDRFSAERPKGSFSTLEIQRTEQGDSAMYLCASSSLTGFYGYTFGSGTRLTVV.

This clone has a count of ten or more. From the germline J gene comes the end of the CDR3, since the read stops 3 residues before it. The J gene is TRBJ2-5, the V gene TRBV18, with 10 bases identical to TRBD2. Losses at the gene ends were 2 bases for V and 5 bases for J; bases not matched to a gene: 11. The germline gives CDR1 KGHSH, CDR2 LQKENI. The CDR3 extends over 17 amino acids. The CDR3 bases that were read are TGTGCCAGCTCACCAGACAGCGGGGGGGCCTCCTTTGAGACC. The encoded protein is CASSPDSGGASFET. The complete CDR3 sequence is CASSPDSGGASFETQYF.

Here the CDR3 reads CASSPLPSGRTDTQYF. The part of the CDR3 DNA that was read is TGTGCCAGCTCACCACTGCCTAGCGGGAGAACAGATACG. V and J are TRBV18 and TRBJ2-3; 10 bases are shared with TRBD2. The observed sequence ends 3 residues before the CDR3 terminus, with the missing tail filled in from the germline J gene. Germline lookup yields CDR1 KGHSH and CDR2 LQKENI. This CDR3 region has 16 residues. V trimming: 1 base; J trimming: 3 bases; junction bases outside the gene matches: 4.

This clone was found many times. The read gets to within 3 residues of the CDR3 end, and the germline J gene fills in the rest. The J gene is TRBJ2-7, the V gene TRBV2, with D uncertain. Looked up from germline, CDR1 is SNHLY and CDR2 is FYNNEI. The germline V and J ends were trimmed by 3 bases and 5 bases, with 14 bases remaining between them. The CDR3 has 14 amino acids. CDR3 in amino acids: CASSESQATHEQYF. The part of the CDR3 DNA that was read is TGTGCCAGCAGTGAGTCCCAGGCTACCCACGAG.

This clone showed up many times. The read ends 3 residues early relative to the CDR3; the germline J gene fills the gap. The genes are TRBV6-1 and TRBJ2-1; D gene uncertain. V lost 3 bases and J 8 bases, leaving 11 bases between the germline ends. CDR3 length: 13 amino acids. CDR1 is MNHNS, CDR2 SASEGT, per germline. CDR3 protein: CASSEASGDEQFF. CDR3 DNA, as far as it was read: TGTGCCAGCAGTGAGGCTAGTGGCGATGAG.

Comments on this clone: The DNA ends 3 residues before the CDR3 does, and the rest of the CDR3 is filled in from the germline J gene. The J gene is TRBJ2-7, the V gene TRBV5-1, with D tentatively TRBD2 (7 bases). Germline V CDR1 and CDR2: SGHRS, YFSETQ. Trimming removed 4 bases from V and 0 bases from J, with 23 bases in between. This CDR3 region has 18 residues. The CDR3 loop reads CASSGGASGVKSSYEQYF. CDR3 DNA (partial): TGCGCCAGCAGCGGGGGGGCTAGCGGAGTGAAAAGCTCCTACGAG.

This clone has more than one count but fewer than ten. Sequencing ends 3 residues short of the CDR3 end; the germline J gene provides the rest. The chain recombines TRBV6-1 with TRBJ1-2; perhaps TRBD1 as D (5 bases). Germline loops: CDR1 MNHNS, CDR2 SASEGT. Trimming took off 2 bases at V and 7 bases at J, with 17 bases between the two ends. The CDR3 has 15 amino acids. The part of the CDR3 DNA that was read is TGTGCCAGCAGTGAACTAACCGGCAGGGCGCGTGGC. Protein product: CASSELTGRARG. The entire CDR3 is CASSELTGRARGYTF.

With regard to this clone: The read falls 3 residues short of the CDR3 end, and the missing part is taken from the germline J gene. The rearrangement uses TRBV5-1 and TRBJ2-7; tentatively, D is TRBD2 (5 bases). This CDR3 is built from 13 residues. CDR1 is SGHRS, CDR2 YFSETQ, per germline. V dropped 5 bases and J dropped 2 bases, with 11 bases sitting between them. The CDR3 sequence: CASRNTRTYEQYF. CDR3 bases read: TGCGCCAGCAGGAATACTAGGACCTACGAG.

Comment on this clone: The sequence runs out 3 residues before the end of the CDR3; the remainder is reconstructed from the germline J gene. This chain links TRBV2 with TRBJ1-6, with D maybe TRBD1 (6 bases). The CDR3 runs to 15 residues. V lost 7 bases, J lost 2 bases, and 12 bases lay in between. Germline V gene lookup returns CDR1 SNHLY and CDR2 FYNNEI. The CDR3 loop reads CASNERDTYNSPLHF. CDR3 bases read: TGTGCCAGCAACGAACGGGACACCTATAATTCACCC.

This clone has a handful of counts. The sequence runs out 3 residues before the end of the CDR3; the remainder is reconstructed from the germline J gene. The chain couples TRBV18 to TRBJ1-6, with a tentative D call TRBD1 (6 bases). The CDR3 loop spans 12 amino acids. The V gene's germline CDR1 is KGHSH and CDR2 LQKENI. Deletions cut 5 bases from V and 10 bases from J, with 9 bases between. The CDR3 bases that were read are TGTGCCAGCTCAGCAGGGGAATCACCC. It encodes CASSAGESP. The whole CDR3 is CASSAGESPLHF.

Regarding this clone: Read coverage stops 3 residues before the CDR3 terminus; the germline J gene supplies the remainder. V and J are TRBV7-8 and TRBJ2-1; 11 bases agree with TRBD2. The length of the CDR3 is 16 residues. The V and J ends lost 1 base and 8 bases, in that order; junction bases with no gene match: 7. Germline CDR1 is SGHVS and CDR2 is FQNEAQ. CDR3 region: CASSLELAGAEDEQFF. The covered CDR3 bases are TGTGCCAGCAGCTTAGAACTAGCGGGAGCTGAGGATGAG.